Listed below are T cell receptor beta chains from one sample, sequenced in a study of memory CD4+ T cells and cytomegalovirus serostatus. Measured with immunoSEQ multiplex PCR; TCRdb has only the in-frame clones, and not every one. The table records tens of thousands of clones, 82% of them present only once. The sequenced sample was memory CD4+ T cells from blood. Receptor source: an adult in good health and CMV-seronegative. Both conserved end residues are part of each CDR3. Each record gives: clone size, J gene, D gene, V gene, CDR3 protein, CDR3 DNA. D genes are given only for firm matches. The size of a clone is reported for some rows only, either as once, few or many, or as a class for expanded clones.

NA	TRBJ2-2	TRBD1	TRBV15	CATSRSRDRGLPNTGELFF	TGTGCCACCAGCAGATCCCGGGACAGGGGGCTCCCCAACACCGGGGAGCTGTTTTTT
NA	TRBJ1-1	NA	TRBV6-9	CASSYRGDTEAFF	TGTGCCAGCAGTTACAGGGGCGACACTGAAGCTTTCTTT
NA	TRBJ1-5	NA	TRBV19	CASSIEQGVYAQHF	TGTGCCAGTAGTATAGAACAGGGCGTTTATGCCCAGCATTTT
NA	TRBJ1-6	NA	TRBV28	CASTTQGRPSPLHF	TGTGCCAGCACTACTCAGGGAAGGCCCTCACCCCTCCACTTT
NA	TRBJ2-7	NA	TRBV7-2	CASSLGAAGRREQYF	TGTGCCAGCAGCTTAGGAGCCGCGGGGCGTCGGGAGCAGTACTTC
NA	TRBJ1-1	NA	TRBV5-1	CASSLSGPGDTEAFF	TGCGCCAGCAGCTTGTCTGGACCCGGGGACACTGAAGCTTTCTTT
few	TRBJ1-2	NA	TRBV4-1	CASSQEGGYGYTF	TGCGCCAGCAGCCAAGAGGGGGGTTATGGCTACACCTTC
NA	TRBJ1-2	TRBD1	TRBV15	CATSTARDSYGYTF	TGTGCCACCAGCACGGCCCGGGACAGCTATGGCTACACCTTC
NA	TRBJ2-2	NA	TRBV10-3	CAITPGQTGELFF	TGTGCCATCACCCCTGGACAGACCGGGGAGCTGTTTTTT
NA	TRBJ2-3	TRBD2	TRBV5-1	CASSPVAGGQADTQYF	TGCGCCAGCAGCCCTGTAGCGGGGGGGCAGGCAGATACGCAGTATTTT
NA	TRBJ2-6	NA	TRBV5-1	CASSLEVGRTSAGANVLTF	TGCGCCAGCAGCTTGGAGGTGGGCAGGACGTCGGCTGGGGCCAACGTCCTGACTTTC
NA	TRBJ2-5	TRBD2	TRBV2	CASVSSGGKQETQYF	TGTGCCAGCGTGTCTAGCGGGGGTAAACAAGAGACCCAGTACTTC
NA	TRBJ2-7	NA	TRBV5-8	CASSLVGTSYSYEQYF	TGTGCCAGCAGCTTGGTGGGCACTTCATACTCCTACGAGCAGTACTTC
NA	TRBJ1-5	NA	TRBV19	CASSFSGLHQPQHF	TGTGCCAGTAGTTTTTCTGGTTTGCATCAGCCCCAGCATTTT
NA	TRBJ1-1	NA	TRBV28	CATTLGQYEAFF	TGTGCCACTACCCTCGGGCAGTATGAAGCTTTCTTT
NA	TRBJ1-1	NA	TRBV18	CASSPFENTEAFF	TGTGCCAGCTCACCATTCGAGAACACTGAAGCTTTCTTT
NA	TRBJ2-5	NA	TRBV5-4	CASSLYRGQKETQYF	TGTGCCAGCAGCTTGTATCGGGGGCAGAAAGAGACCCAGTACTTC
NA	TRBJ2-3	NA	TRBV7-3	CASSRPGGSSTDTQYF	TGTGCCAGCAGCCGCCCCGGGGGTTCTAGCACAGATACGCAGTATTTT
NA	TRBJ2-3	TRBD2	TRBV5-1	CASSLALAGERDTQYF	TGCGCCAGCAGCTTGGCCCTAGCGGGGGAGAGAGATACGCAGTATTTT
NA	TRBJ2-3	TRBD2	TRBV10-3	CAIRVGGDADTQYF	TGTGCCATCAGGGTGGGGGGGGACGCAGATACGCAGTATTTT
NA	TRBJ1-6	NA	TRBV2	CASIGGTGTRNSPLHF	TGTGCCAGCATCGGGGGGACCGGGACAAGAAATTCACCCCTCCACTTT
NA	TRBJ2-3	NA	TRBV5-1	CASSVSGTDTQYF	TGCGCCAGCAGCGTTTCGGGAACAGATACGCAGTATTTT
NA	TRBJ1-3	NA	TRBV7-7	CASSTGTHFGNTIYF	TGTGCTAGCAGCACCGGGACACATTTTGGAAACACCATATATTTT
NA	TRBJ1-1	TRBD1	TRBV4-2	CASSRGQGRGTEAFF	TGTGCCAGCAGCCGAGGACAGGGAAGGGGAACTGAAGCTTTCTTT
NA	TRBJ1-4	NA	TRBV4-3	CASSQDLGPNEKLFF	TGCGCCAGCAGCCAAGATCTGGGACCTAATGAAAAACTGTTTTTT
NA	TRBJ2-2	TRBD1	TRBV28	CASSLRGQKFNTGELFF	TGTGCCAGCAGTTTAAGGGGACAGAAATTCAACACCGGGGAGCTGTTTTTT
NA	TRBJ2-3	TRBD2	TRBV5-3	CARSFHAGDADTQYF	TGTGCCAGAAGCTTTCATGCGGGGGATGCAGATACGCAGTATTTT
NA	TRBJ1-3	NA	TRBV5-1	CASSRGASRSGNTIYF	TGCGCCAGCAGCCGGGGGGCCAGCCGCTCTGGAAACACCATATATTTT
NA	TRBJ1-1	NA	TRBV29-1	CSVEDRRRPMNTEAFF	TGCAGCGTTGAAGATCGTAGGCGCCCCATGAACACTGAAGCTTTCTTT
NA	TRBJ1-4	NA	TRBV5-5	CASSLRATNEKLFF	TGTGCCAGCAGCTTACGAGCAACTAATGAAAAACTGTTTTTT
NA	TRBJ2-7	TRBD2	TRBV6-6	CASRLGAGMTYEQYF	TGTGCCAGCAGGCTGGGAGCGGGGATGACCTACGAGCAGTACTTC
NA	TRBJ2-7	TRBD2	TRBV28	CASRPPGLAFYEQYF	TGTGCCAGCAGACCCCCTGGACTAGCGTTCTACGAGCAGTACTTC
NA	TRBJ2-7	NA	TRBV7-8	CASSLGRGPYEQYF	TGTGCCAGCAGCTTAGGCAGGGGTCCCTACGAGCAGTACTTC
few	TRBJ1-1	NA	TRBV5-3	CARSGTFGNTEAFF	TGTGCCAGAAGCGGGACATTTGGGAACACTGAAGCTTTCTTT
NA	TRBJ1-3	NA	TRBV9	CASSWDGSSGNTIYF	TGTGCCAGCAGCTGGGACGGATCCTCTGGAAACACCATATATTTT
NA	TRBJ2-7	TRBD1	TRBV7-2	CASNPTGGYEQYF	TGTGCCAGCAACCCGACAGGGGGCTACGAGCAGTACTTC
NA	TRBJ2-1	NA	TRBV5-1	CASSHSPHNEQFF	TGCGCCAGCAGCCACAGCCCCCACAATGAGCAGTTCTTC
once	TRBJ1-2	TRBD1	TRBV4-2	CASSQRGDRAYGYTF	TGTGCCAGCAGCCAGAGAGGGGACAGGGCCTATGGCTACACCTTC
NA	TRBJ1-5	NA	TRBV30	CAWSVSKSGTLSNQPQHF	TGTGCCTGGAGTGTATCAAAATCAGGGACCCTTAGCAATCAGCCCCAGCATTTT
NA	TRBJ1-4	NA	TRBV5-1	CASSSGGGEKLFF	TGCGCCAGCAGTAGTGGAGGGGGTGAAAAACTGTTTTTT
NA	TRBJ1-2	NA	TRBV4-1	CASSQVSRRSSQANYGYTF	TGCGCCAGCAGCCAAGTAAGTCGGCGGTCCTCTCAAGCAAACTATGGCTACACCTTC
NA	TRBJ1-1	NA	TRBV28	CASSLLSRPAFF	TGTGCCAGCAGTCTGCTTTCACGGCCGGCTTTCTTT
NA	TRBJ1-6	NA	TRBV30	CAWSEGVSPLHF	TGTGCCTGGAGTGAGGGGGTTTCACCCCTCCACTTT
NA	TRBJ1-4	NA	TRBV28	CASSPSGVVPRGLFF	TGTGCCAGCAGTCCCTCGGGTGTCGTCCCCAGAGGGCTGTTTTTT
few	TRBJ2-7	TRBD1	TRBV2	CASRLDRVEQYF	TGTGCCAGCAGATTGGACAGGGTCGAGCAGTACTTC
NA	TRBJ2-2	NA	TRBV9	CASSVGQAGELFF	TGTGCCAGCAGCGTAGGGCAGGCCGGGGAGCTGTTTTTT
NA	TRBJ1-4	NA	TRBV4-1	CASSQIRYEGEKLFF	TGCGCCAGCAGCCAAATTAGGTACGAAGGTGAAAAACTGTTTTTT
NA	TRBJ1-4	NA	TRBV7-2	CASSLVLGGDEKLFF	TGTGCCAGCAGCTTAGTTCTGGGGGGGGATGAAAAACTGTTTTTT
once	TRBJ1-6	NA	TRBV5-1	CASSLEVGSAPLHF	TGCGCCAGCAGCTTGGAGGTAGGGTCGGCACCCCTCCACTTT
NA	TRBJ1-5	NA	TRBV6-1	CASSEARTGHQPQHF	TGTGCCAGCAGTGAAGCTCGGACTGGGCATCAGCCCCAGCATTTT
NA	TRBJ2-6	NA	TRBV7-9	CASSLRGQGIVGGANVLTF	TGTGCCAGCAGCTTAAGAGGCCAGGGTATCGTTGGGGGGGCCAACGTCCTGACTTTC
NA	TRBJ1-2	NA	TRBV18	CASSPGRDYGYTF	TGTGCCAGCTCACCTGGACGGGACTATGGCTACACCTTC
once	TRBJ2-3	NA	TRBV28	CASTRLGWEQSTDTQYF	TGTGCCAGCACCCGCCTGGGTTGGGAGCAAAGCACAGATACGCAGTATTTT
NA	TRBJ2-7	NA	TRBV6-5	CASRRAVSSYEQYF	TGTGCCAGCAGGAGGGCCGTGAGCTCCTACGAGCAGTACTTC
NA	TRBJ1-3	NA	TRBV5-1	CASRDPDGSSGNTIYF	TGCGCCAGCAGGGACCCTGACGGATCCTCTGGAAACACCATATATTTT
NA	TRBJ1-3	NA	TRBV28	CASSPAGNTIYF	TGTGCCAGCAGTCCAGCCGGAAACACCATATATTTT
NA	TRBJ1-6	NA	TRBV5-6	CASSFSHGNSPLHF	TGTGCCAGCAGCTTCTCTCACGGGAATTCACCCCTCCACTTT